In this sample, the clone carrying this T cell receptor (beta chain) turned up a few times. Its antigen is still unknown. The CDR3 has 14 amino acids. Looked up from germline, CDR1 is SGDLS and CDR2 is YYNGEE. Trimming took off 3 bases at V and 0 bases at J, with 10 bases between the two ends. This sample is part of a study of T cell responses to AZD1222 COVID-19 vaccine. Whole-study context: Researchers grouped second doses given at about 4 or about 12 weeks into one pool. Overall study results and limits: Donors in the cohort were predominantly white British and more often female, and clonal diversity was possibly underestimated. Repertoires were collected only later (after the peak T cell response had occurred). Spike-specific TCR depth and breadth grew after two AZD1222 doses.

The repertoire was sequenced with immunoSEQ multiplex PCR; TCRdb's copy has only in-frame clones and lacks some. The table has fewer than 200,000 clones, about 92% seen once; the top ten hold about 10%. This material consisted of peripheral blood, taken on day 0 of AZD1222 vaccination. The TCR was taken from an adult in good health. The rearrangement joins TRBV9 to TRBJ2-7, with D perhaps TRBD1 (7 bases). This chain's CDR3 is CASSAGDSSYEQYF. CDR3 coding DNA: TGTGCCAGCAGCGCGGGGGACAGCTCCTACGAGCAGTACTTC.